These 10 T cell receptor beta chains were all obtained from the same sample, sequenced in a study of T cell changes during pregnancy in multiple sclerosis. Profiled with immunoSEQ multiplex PCR; TCRdb holds only in-frame clones, not every one. Of roughly 27,000 clones listed, under 90% are singletons. Sequenced here: CD8+ T cells from peripheral blood mononuclear cells, sampled after pregnancy. The receptor set was obtained from a female donor with multiple sclerosis, enrolled in a pregnancy study.

V gene TRBV6-5 combines with J gene TRBJ1-5; D not resolved. There are 13 residues in the CDR3. CDR1 is MNHEY, CDR2 SVGAGI, per germline. Trimming removed 2 bases from V and 5 bases from J, with 7 bases in between. The CDR3 protein is CASSYGLHQPQHF. For the CDR3, the DNA is TGTGCCAGCAGTTACGGGCTTCATCAGCCCCAGCATTTT.

J is TRBJ2-5 and V is TRBV7-8; the match to TRBD1 covers 8 bases. Trimming took 5 bases from V and 5 from J; bases not matched to a gene: 10. Germline assignment: CDR1 SGHVS and CDR2 FQNEAQ. CDR3 length: 15 amino acids. The chain's CDR3 is CASSPETGAGETQYF. CDR3 coding DNA: TGTGCCAGCAGCCCGGAGACAGGGGCAGGCGAGACCCAGTACTTC.

The V and J genes are TRBV28 and TRBJ2-1; 8 bases fit TRBD2. The CDR3 extends over 14 amino acids. Germline lookup yields CDR1 MDHEN and CDR2 SYDVKM. J gave up 4 bases and V 3 bases, and 2 bases lay outside the gene matches. CDR3 amino acids: CASSLTSEYNEQFF. CDR3 bases: TGTGCCAGCAGTTTGACTAGCGAGTACAATGAGCAGTTCTTC. Combining the CDR3 with reference TRBV28 and TRBJ2-1 gives the whole variable domain DVKVTQSSRYLVKRTGEKVFLECVQDMDHENMFWYRQDPGLGLRLIYFSYDVKMKEKGDIPEGYSVSREKKERFSLILESASTNQTSMYLCASSLTSEYNEQFFGPGTRLTVL.

The rearrangement links TRBV30 to TRBJ2-7; D gene unclear. The germline CDR1 and CDR2 sequences are GTSNPN and SVGIG (reference sequence). This CDR3 has 11 amino acids. Trimming took 0 bases from V and 4 from J, leaving 4 bases between them. CDR3 protein: CAWSVQYEQYF. CDR3 coding DNA: TGTGCCTGGAGTGTACAGTACGAGCAGTACTTC.

The chain combines TRBV6-6 with TRBJ1-6; D might be TRBD1 (5 bases). This CDR3 has 14 residues. Trimming took off 5 bases at V and 4 bases at J, with 9 bases between the two ends. CDR1 is MNHNY and CDR2 is SVGAGI in the germline V gene (reference sequence). In DNA, the CDR3 is TGTGCCAGCAGTACCCAGGGATATAATTCACCCCTCCACTTT. It encodes CASSTQGYNSPLHF.

This chain links TRBV16 with TRBJ2-1, with D maybe TRBD2 (7 bases). V lost 2 bases, J lost 8 bases, and 19 bases lay in between. The CDR3 loop spans 16 amino acids. Germline V gene data show CDR1 as KGHSY and CDR2 as FQNENV. CDR3 nucleotide sequence: TGTGCCAGCAGCCAAGGAGTCGGGGGGCTTAGTGATGAGCAGTTCTTC. Residues: CASSQGVGGLSDEQFF.

This chain connects TRBV6-4 to TRBJ2-3; 11 bases are shared with TRBD2. With V trimmed by 0 bases and J by 6 bases, 2 bases remained unmatched. Germline CDR1 is MRHNA and CDR2 is SNTAGT. This CDR3 is 15 amino acids long. The DNA of the CDR3 is TGTGCCAGCAGTGACTCGGCTAGCGGGGGGGATACGCAGTATTTT. This gives the protein CASSDSASGGDTQYF.

Written as DNA, the CDR3 is TGTGCCAGCAGTGAAGGCGGGGGGGGCGAAAAACTGTTTTTT. This sequence encodes CASSEGGGGEKLFF. The chain carries TRBV2 and TRBJ1-4; tentative D call: TRBD1 (6 bases). The germline gives CDR1 SNHLY, CDR2 FYNNEI. The CDR3 is made up of 14 amino acids. The V end was cut by 1 base, the J end by 8 bases, with 11 bases between.

The chain recombines TRBV30 with TRBJ1-1, with D maybe TRBD1 (6 bases). CDR3 length equals 16 residues. Trimming left V 5 bases short and J 4 bases short, with 23 bases between. Germline lookup yields CDR1 GTSNPN and CDR2 SVGIG (reference sequence). The CDR3 bases are TGTGCCTGGGGTATAGGGGGGGGGTTAATAAGCACTGAAGCTTTCTTT. As protein: CAWGIGGGLISTEAFF.

This clone was counted a few times. The chain is built from TRBV30 and TRBJ1-1, with a weak D call TRBD1 (6 bases). Germline lookup yields CDR1 GTSNPN and CDR2 SVGIG (reference sequence). CDR3 length: 15 amino acids. With 1 base removed from V and 2 bases from J, the gap between germline ends came to 14 bases. The CDR3 loop reads CAWSGVGALNTEAFF. CDR3 sequence (DNA): TGTGCCTGGAGTGGGGTGGGGGCCCTAAACACTGAAGCTTTCTTT. The whole variable domain, remainder taken from reference TRBV30 and TRBJ1-1, is SQTIHQWPATLVQPVGSPLSLECTVEGTSNPNLYWYRQAAGRGLQLLFYSVGIGQISSEVPQNLSASRPQDRQFILSSKKLLLSDSGFYLCAWSGVGALNTEAFFGQGTRLTVV.